One and the same sample provided the 7 T cell receptor beta chains below, sequenced in a study of T cell responses to AZD1222 COVID-19 vaccine. Using immunoSEQ multiplex PCR, the repertoire was profiled, and TCRdb retains in-frame clones only, with some absent. The repertoire holds approximately 180,000 clones, about 86% seen once, with 7.7% in the top ten. Specimen: peripheral blood, collected on day 0 of AZD1222 vaccination. The receptors come from an adult in good health.

The chain combines TRBV7-6 with TRBJ2-7; 11 nucleotides align to TRBD2. Unmatched junction bases numbered 2, after V lost 0 bases and J lost 1 base. This CDR3 has 16 amino acids. CDR1 and CDR2 (germline): SGHVS, FNYEAQ. CDR3 protein: CASSLAPSGGSYEQYF. CDR3 coding DNA: TGTGCCAGCAGCTTAGCCCCTAGCGGGGGGTCCTACGAGCAGTACTTC.

The chain links TRBV7-8 to TRBJ2-7; TRBD1 aligns across 10 bases. The CDR3 covers 16 residues. The J segment lost 4 bases and the V segment lost 6 bases, leaving 12 bases of the junction unmatched. CDR1 is SGHVS and CDR2 is FQNEAQ in the germline V gene. The CDR3: CASSSIPRGQGYEQYF. The CDR3 region has the DNA TGTGCCAGCAGTTCCATCCCTCGGGGACAGGGGTACGAGCAGTACTTC. Variable domain in full (rest from reference TRBV7-8 and TRBJ2-7): GAGVSQSPRYKVAKRGQDVALRCDPISGHVSLFWYQQALGQGPEFLTYFQNEAQLDKSGLPSDRFFAERPEGSVSTLKIQRTQQEDSAVYLCASSSIPRGQGYEQYFGPGTRLTVT.

The chain has TRBV6-6 and TRBJ1-5, with D hard to call. This CDR3 is built from 14 residues. The V gene lost 3 bases and the J gene lost 3 bases, with 9 bases spanning the gap. Germline assignment: CDR1 MNHNY and CDR2 SVGAGI (reference sequence). CDR3 DNA: TGTGCCAGCAGTTATTCGGGAGACAATCAGCCCCAGCATTTT. This codes for CASSYSGDNQPQHF.

This clone was seen many times. The rearrangement joins TRBV2 to TRBJ1-4; tentatively, D is TRBD1 (5 bases). Germline CDR1 is SNHLY and CDR2 is FYNNEI. Trimming stripped 8 bases from V and 4 bases from J, with 17 bases between. The CDR3 has 15 amino acids. The CDR3 DNA reads as TGTGCCAGCGCCGAAAATGGGGGTCTTAATGAAAAACTGTTTTTT. This sequence encodes CASAENGGLNEKLFF.

The chain uses TRBV6-5 and TRBJ1-2; 8 bases are a match to TRBD1. Germline V lookup: CDR1 MNHEY, CDR2 SVGAGI. V gave up 5 bases and J gave up 3 bases; unmatched junction bases: 2. This CDR3 region has 13 residues. CDR3 amino acids: CASSHRGDYGYTF. CDR3 nucleotide sequence: TGTGCCAGCAGTCACAGGGGGGACTATGGCTACACCTTC.

The chain recombines TRBV20-1 with TRBJ1-4; D ambiguous. The germline gives CDR1 DFQATT, CDR2 SNEGSKA (reference sequence). The CDR3 contains 11 residues. Trimming left V 6 bases short and J 7 bases short, with 9 bases between. The CDR3: CSAPWGEKLFF. CDR3 DNA: TGCAGTGCACCCTGGGGTGAAAAACTGTTTTTT.

This clone was seen repeatedly, ten times or more. This chain uses TRBV4-2 with TRBJ2-6; TRBD1 matches 8 bases. The CDR3 loop spans 15 amino acids. V was pared by 8 bases and J by 0 bases, with 3 bases of the junction left unmatched. Germline CDR1 LGHNA, CDR2 YNFKEQ. In DNA form, the CDR3 reads TGTGCCAGCGGACAGGGCTCCTCTGGGGCCAACGTCCTGACTTTC. Residues: CASGQGSSGANVLTF.